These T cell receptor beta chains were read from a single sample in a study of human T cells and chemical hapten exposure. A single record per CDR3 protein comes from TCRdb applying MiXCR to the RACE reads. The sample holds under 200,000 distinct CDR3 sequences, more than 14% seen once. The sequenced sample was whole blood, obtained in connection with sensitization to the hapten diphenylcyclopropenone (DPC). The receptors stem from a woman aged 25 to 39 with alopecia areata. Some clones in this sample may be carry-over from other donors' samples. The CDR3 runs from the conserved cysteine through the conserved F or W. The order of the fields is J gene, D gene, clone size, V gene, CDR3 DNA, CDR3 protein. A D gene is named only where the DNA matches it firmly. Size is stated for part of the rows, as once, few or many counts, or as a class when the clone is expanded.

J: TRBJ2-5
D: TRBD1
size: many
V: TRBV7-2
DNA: TGTGCCAGCAGCCTCCGGACAGGGGTCCAAGAGACCCAGTACTTC
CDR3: CASSLRTGVQETQYF

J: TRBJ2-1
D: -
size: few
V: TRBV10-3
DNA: TGTGCCATCCGAGATAGTAAGGGTGGCTACAATGAGCAGTTCTTC
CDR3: CAIRDSKGGYNEQFF

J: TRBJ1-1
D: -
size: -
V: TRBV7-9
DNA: TGTGCCAGCATCCCACCCGGAACAGGGCGGAGGACTGAAGCTTTCTTT
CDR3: CASIPPGTGRRTEAFF

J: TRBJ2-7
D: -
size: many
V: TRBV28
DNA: TGTGCCAGCAGTTCCCGTCGTGCCGAGCAGTACTTC
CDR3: CASSSRRAEQYF

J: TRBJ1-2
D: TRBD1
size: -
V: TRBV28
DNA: TGTGCCAGCAGTTCGGACCGGGACAGTACCTATGGCTACACCTTC
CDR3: CASSSDRDSTYGYTF

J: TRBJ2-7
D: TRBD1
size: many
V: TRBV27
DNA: TGTGCCAGCAGACAATCCGGGACAGGACCCTACGAGCAGTACTTC
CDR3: CASRQSGTGPYEQYF

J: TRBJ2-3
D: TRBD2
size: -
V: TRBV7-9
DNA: TGTGCCAGCAGCTTAGGGACTAGCGTTTCAAGGGATACGCAGTATTTT
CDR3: CASSLGTSVSRDTQYF

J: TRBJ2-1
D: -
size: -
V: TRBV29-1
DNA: TGCAGCGGCGGGGGCCTAGGACAGGGAAGATACAATGAGCAGTTCTTC
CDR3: CSGGGLGQGRYNEQFF

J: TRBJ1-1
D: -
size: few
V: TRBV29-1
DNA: TGCAGCGTTGACAGGCAGTTGCCTGAAGCTTTCTTT
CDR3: CSVDRQLPEAFF

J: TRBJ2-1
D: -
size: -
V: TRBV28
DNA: TGTGCCAGCAGTTTACGAGAGGGTGAGCAGTTCTTC
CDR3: CASSLREGEQFF

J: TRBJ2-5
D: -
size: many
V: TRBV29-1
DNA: TGCAGCGCCCAACGAATGGAGACCCAGTACTTC
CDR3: CSAQRMETQYF

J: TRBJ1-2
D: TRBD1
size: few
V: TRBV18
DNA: TGTGCCAGCTCAACCGACAGGGGGTTAAGTGGCTACACCTTC
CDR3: CASSTDRGLSGYTF

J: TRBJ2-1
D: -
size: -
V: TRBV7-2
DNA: TGTGCCAGCAGCTTTTACGGGTCCTCCTACAATGAGCAGTTCTTC
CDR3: CASSFYGSSYNEQFF

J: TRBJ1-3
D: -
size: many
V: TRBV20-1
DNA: TGCAGTGCTAGAGATCCCCAAACCTCTGGAAACACCATATATTTT
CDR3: CSARDPQTSGNTIYF

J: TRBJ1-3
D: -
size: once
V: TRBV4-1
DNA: TGCGCCAGCAGCCAAGTACTAGGACCTACAGGGACCTCTGGAAACACCATATATTTT
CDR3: CASSQVLGPTGTSGNTIYF

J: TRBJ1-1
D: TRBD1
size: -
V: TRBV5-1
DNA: TGCGCCAGCAGCCCGCGAGTCGGGACAGGGAACACTGAAGCTTTCTTT
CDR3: CASSPRVGTGNTEAFF

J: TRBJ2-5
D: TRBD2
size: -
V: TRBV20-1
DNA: TGCAGTGCTGATAGCGGGATCACTCAAGAGACCCAGTACTTC
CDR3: CSADSGITQETQYF

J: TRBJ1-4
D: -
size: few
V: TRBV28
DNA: TGTGCCAGCAGTTTTGGCCAGGGTAGCCAAAAACTGTTTTTT
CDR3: CASSFGQGSQKLFF

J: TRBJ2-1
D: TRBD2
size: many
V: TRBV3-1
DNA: TGTGCCAGCAGCCTCCGACTAGCGGGGGAAGATGAGCAGTTCTTC
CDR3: CASSLRLAGEDEQFF

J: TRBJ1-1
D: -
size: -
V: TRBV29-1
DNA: TGCAGCGTCCGGACCGTGACTGAAGCTTTCTTT
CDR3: CSVRTVTEAFF

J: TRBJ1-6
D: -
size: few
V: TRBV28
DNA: TGTGCCAGCAGTTTAATCTTGCGGGGGCCCCTCCACTTT
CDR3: CASSLILRGPLHF

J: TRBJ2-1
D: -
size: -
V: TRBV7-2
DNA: TGTGCCAGCAGCTTAGCAGCGGGCCCCCAGGAGGAGCAGTTCTTC
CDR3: CASSLAAGPQEEQFF

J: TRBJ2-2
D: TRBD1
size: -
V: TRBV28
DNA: TGTGCCAGCAGTTTTGTGGACAGGGACGCCGGGGAGCTGTTTTTT
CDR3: CASSFVDRDAGELFF

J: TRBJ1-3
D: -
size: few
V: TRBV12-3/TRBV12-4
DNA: TGTGCCAGCAGTTTACTGGGAGGGAAAGGAAACACCATATATTTT
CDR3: CASSLLGGKGNTIYF

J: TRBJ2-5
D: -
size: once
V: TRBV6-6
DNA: TGTGCCAGCAGTTCCCGGGAGATTCAAGAGACCCAGTACTTC
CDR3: CASSSREIQETQYF

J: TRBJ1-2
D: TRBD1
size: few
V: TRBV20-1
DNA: TGCAGTGCTAGGGACAGGAGGGGTGGCTACACCTTC
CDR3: CSARDRRGGYTF

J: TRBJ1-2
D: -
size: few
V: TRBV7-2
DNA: TGTGCCAGCAGCTTAGCGCGGGGGCTTTATGGCTACACCTTC
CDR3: CASSLARGLYGYTF

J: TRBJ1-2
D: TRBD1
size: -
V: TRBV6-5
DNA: TGTGCCAGCAGTTACTCAACTGGAGGGGGCCTGGACTATGGCTACACCTTC
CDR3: CASSYSTGGGLDYGYTF

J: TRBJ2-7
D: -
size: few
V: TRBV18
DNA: TGTGCCAGCTCACCCGGGCCGGGGGGCAAGGACGAGCAGTACTTC
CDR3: CASSPGPGGKDEQYF

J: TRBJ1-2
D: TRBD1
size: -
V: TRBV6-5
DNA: TGTGCCAGCCAGGGGGTCTATGGCTACACCTTC
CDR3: CASQGVYGYTF

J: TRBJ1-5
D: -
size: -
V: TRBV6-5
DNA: TGTGCCAGCAGTCCCCAAATCGGGATAACGGGGAATCAGCCCCAGCATTTT
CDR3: CASSPQIGITGNQPQHF

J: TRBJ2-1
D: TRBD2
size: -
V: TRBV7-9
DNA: TGTGCCAGCAGCCGACCTGCTAGCGGGAGGTCGAGCTCCTACAATGAGCAGTTCTTC
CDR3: CASSRPASGRSSSYNEQFF

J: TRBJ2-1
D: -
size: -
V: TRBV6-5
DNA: TGTGCCAGCAGATCACATGGGGGGAGGCGAACAGATGAGCAGTTCTTC
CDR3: CASRSHGGRRTDEQFF

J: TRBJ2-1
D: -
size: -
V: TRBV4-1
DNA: TGCGCCAGCAGCCAAGTACCTCACAATGAGCAGTTCTTC
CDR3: CASSQVPHNEQFF

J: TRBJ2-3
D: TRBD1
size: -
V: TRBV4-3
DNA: TGCGCCAGCAGCCAAGATCTGACAGGGGGGAAAACAGATACGCAGTATTTT
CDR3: CASSQDLTGGKTDTQYF

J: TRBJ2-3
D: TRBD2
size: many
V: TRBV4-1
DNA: TGCGCCAGCAGCCAAGATGGTTCCGGGAGGGCAGATACGCAGTATTTT
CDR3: CASSQDGSGRADTQYF

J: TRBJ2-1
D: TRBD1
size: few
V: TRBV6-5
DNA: TGTGCCAGCAGTCGGGACAGGGTCAATGAGCAGTTCTTC
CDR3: CASSRDRVNEQFF